This TCR beta chain was identified during a study of post-analysis software for immune sequencing data. The wider study: Recorded subtypes: relapsing-remitting, secondary progressive, progressive-relapsing; some patients unannotated. Regarding the study as a whole: Batch-matched samples strongly co-clustered by F measure. Comparison with controls showed significantly lower normalized Chao1 diversity in multiple sclerosis patients. Roughly five TRBV segments were significantly more frequent in patients than in controls. TRBV5-6, TRBV5-1 and TRBV20-1 were among these segments.

The TCR beta cDNA libraries contained unique molecular identifiers. Yield was some 500,000 cDNA molecules from 1 to 10 million T cells. TCRdb re-derived calls from the PCR reads in MiXCR, one entry per CDR3 protein. The sample has a few hundred thousand distinct CDR3 sequences; less than 40% are singletons. CDR1 and CDR2 from the germline V gene are LGHDT and YNNKEL (reference sequence). The CDR3 spans 13 residues. Unmatched junction bases numbered 3, after V lost 2 bases and J lost 6 bases. Points on this clonotype: The antigen is not known.

Material for sequencing was blood. The origin of this receptor is a girl aged 5 to 17 with multiple sclerosis. The chain recombines TRBV3-1 with TRBJ1-2, with 7 bases aligning to TRBD1. Here the CDR3 reads CASSQNQGDGYTF. The CDR3 bases are TGTGCCAGCAGCCAAAACCAGGGGGATGGCTACACCTTC.